This is a list of T cell receptor beta chains from one sample in a study of T cells after yellow fever vaccination. TCRdb passed the 5' RACE reads through MiXCR, listing each CDR3 protein once. The repertoire includes fewer than 150,000 distinct CDR3 sequences, around 7.7% of them detected once, and under 0.95% sits in the top ten. The source material was CD4+ T cells sorted from PBMCs, sampled 5 days after the yellow fever booster vaccination. These receptors were collected from a man aged 25-40 years who received the YFV17D yellow fever vaccine. CDR3s include the opening cysteine and the closing phenylalanine or tryptophan. D genes are given only for firm matches. Clone size, where shown, is once, few, many, or a class for clones that have expanded.

clone_size,d_call,j_call,v_call,cdr3_aa,cdr3_nt
many,.,TRBJ2-7,TRBV19,CASTSGQDYEQYF,TGTGCCAGTACCTCGGGACAAGACTACGAGCAGTACTTC
many,.,TRBJ2-2,TRBV29-1,CSVRDVGTGELFF,TGCAGCGTTAGGGATGTCGGCACCGGGGAGCTGTTTTTT
many,.,TRBJ1-5,TRBV7-3,CASSSTSGQPQHF,TGTGCCAGCAGCTCCACCTCGGGTCAGCCCCAGCATTTT
many,TRBD2,TRBJ2-7,TRBV7-6,CASSLEPGTSAREQYF,TGTGCCAGCAGCTTAGAGCCGGGGACTAGCGCGCGCGAGCAGTACTTC
many,TRBD1,TRBJ2-7,TRBV30,CALRDRSSYEQYF,TGTGCCCTACGGGACAGATCCTCCTACGAGCAGTACTTC
many,.,TRBJ2-4,TRBV20-1,CSAHGQLAKNIQYF,TGCAGTGCTCATGGCCAACTAGCCAAAAACATTCAGTACTTC
.,TRBD2,TRBJ2-3,TRBV3-1,CTFRPNRGTSGMSSDTQYF,TGTACCTTCAGGCCGAACAGGGGGACTAGCGGGATGTCGTCAGATACGCAGTATTTT
.,TRBD2,TRBJ2-1,TRBV7-9,CASSATGTSGGREQFF,TGTGCCAGCAGCGCCACCGGGACTAGCGGGGGTCGCGAGCAGTTCTTC
many,.,TRBJ2-6,TRBV5-6,CASSRPGPLSNVLTF,TGTGCCAGCAGCCGCCCGGGCCCTTTATCCAACGTCCTGACTTTC
many,.,TRBJ2-7,TRBV6-5,CASSLGGIYEQYF,TGTGCCAGCAGTTTAGGGGGTATCTACGAGCAGTACTTC
many,TRBD2,TRBJ2-7,TRBV5-1,CASRLTSGTYEQYF,TGCGCCAGCAGACTGACTAGCGGTACCTACGAGCAGTACTTC
few,.,TRBJ2-1,TRBV19,CASRYRGASYNEQFF,TGTGCCAGTAGATATAGGGGGGCTTCCTACAATGAGCAGTTCTTC
many,.,TRBJ2-3,TRBV11-2,CASSPITPWAASTDTQYF,TGTGCCAGCAGCCCGATTACACCTTGGGCGGCTAGCACAGATACGCAGTATTTT
many,.,TRBJ1-1,TRBV7-2,CASSYREAAFF,TGTGCCAGCAGCTACAGGGAGGCGGCTTTCTTT
many,.,TRBJ1-2,TRBV12-3/TRBV12-4,CASTRRNTNYGYTF,TGTGCCAGCACCCGAAGGAATACTAACTATGGCTACACCTTC
many,.,TRBJ2-3,TRBV7-2,CASSLRDFGADTQYF,TGTGCCAGCAGCTTACGGGATTTTGGCGCAGATACGCAGTATTTT
many,TRBD2,TRBJ2-1,TRBV5-6,CASSLGGLANEQFF,TGTGCCAGCAGCTTGGGGGGACTAGCAAATGAGCAGTTCTTC
many,.,TRBJ1-6,TRBV15,CATSRDQISPLHF,TGTGCCACCAGCAGAGATCAAATATCACCCCTCCACTTT
.,.,TRBJ2-3,TRBV20-1,CCARDPPDRPWRADTQYF,TGCTGTGCTAGAGACCCCCCAGACAGGCCTTGGCGGGCAGATACGCAGTATTTT
many,.,TRBJ2-2,TRBV2,CASSVRLTGELFF,TGTGCCAGCAGTGTAAGACTCACCGGGGAGCTGTTTTTT
many,.,TRBJ2-3,TRBV24-1,CATSDGRSGRSDTQYF,TGTGCCACCAGTGATGGACGGTCAGGGAGGTCAGATACGCAGTATTTT
many,.,TRBJ2-7,TRBV5-1,CASSQPGQRYEQYF,TGCGCCAGCAGCCAGCCGGGACAACGCTACGAGCAGTACTTC
many,.,TRBJ2-1,TRBV20-1,CSARVLSPGGNEQFF,TGCAGTGCTAGAGTTCTCTCCCCGGGCGGCAATGAGCAGTTCTTC
.,.,TRBJ2-5,TRBV11-2,CASSLNFGGPDTQYF,TGTGCCAGCAGCTTAAACTTCGGAGGCCCGGACACCCAGTACTTC
many,.,TRBJ2-5,TRBV5-1,CASSRLGNGETQYF,TGCGCCAGCAGCCGGCTGGGGAATGGAGAGACCCAGTACTTC
many,TRBD1,TRBJ1-2,TRBV12-3/TRBV12-4,CASTLTGPTVYGYTF,TGTGCCAGCACGCTGACAGGGCCTACTGTATATGGCTACACCTTC